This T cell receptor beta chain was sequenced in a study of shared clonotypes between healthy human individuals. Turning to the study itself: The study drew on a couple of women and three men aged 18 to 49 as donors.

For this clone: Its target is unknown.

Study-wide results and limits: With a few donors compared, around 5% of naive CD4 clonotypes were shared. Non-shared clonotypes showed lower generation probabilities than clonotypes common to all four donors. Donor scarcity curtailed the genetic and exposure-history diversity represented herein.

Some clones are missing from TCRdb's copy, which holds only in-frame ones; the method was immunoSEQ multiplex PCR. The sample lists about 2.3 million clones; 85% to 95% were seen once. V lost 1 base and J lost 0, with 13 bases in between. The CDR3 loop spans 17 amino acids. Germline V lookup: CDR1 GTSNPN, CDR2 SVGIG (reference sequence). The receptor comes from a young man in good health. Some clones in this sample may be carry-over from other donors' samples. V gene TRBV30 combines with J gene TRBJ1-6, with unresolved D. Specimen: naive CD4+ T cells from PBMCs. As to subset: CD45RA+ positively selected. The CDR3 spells CAWSGQAGRSYNSPLHF. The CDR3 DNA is TGTGCCTGGAGTGGTCAGGCAGGCCGCTCCTATAATTCACCCCTCCACTTT.